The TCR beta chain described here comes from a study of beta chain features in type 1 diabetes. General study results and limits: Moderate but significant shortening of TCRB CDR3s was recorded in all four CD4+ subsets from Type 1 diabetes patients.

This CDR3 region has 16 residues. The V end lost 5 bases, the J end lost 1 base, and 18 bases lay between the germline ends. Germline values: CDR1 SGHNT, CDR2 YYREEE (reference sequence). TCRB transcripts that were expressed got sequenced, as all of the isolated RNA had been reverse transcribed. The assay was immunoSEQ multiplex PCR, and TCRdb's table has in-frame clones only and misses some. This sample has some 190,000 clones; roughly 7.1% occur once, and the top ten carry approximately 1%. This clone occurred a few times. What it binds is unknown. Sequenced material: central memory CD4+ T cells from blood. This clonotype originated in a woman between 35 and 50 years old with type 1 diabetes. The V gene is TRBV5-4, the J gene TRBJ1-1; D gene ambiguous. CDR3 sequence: CASSFGWPGRNTEAFF. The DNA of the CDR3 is TGTGCCAGCAGTTTTGGTTGGCCGGGGAGGAACACTGAAGCTTTCTTT.